Below are 17 T cell receptor beta chains sequenced from a single sample in a study of blood T cell repertoires in COVID-19 (dated by TCRdb to the early 2020s). Library preparation was by the immunoSEQ multiplex PCR assay. What TCRdb holds here is the immuneACCESS table cut down to in-frame rearrangements. Part of the clones is not present; checked against another copy, under half of the missing clones reflect an unresolved V gene, and the others are unexplained. Recorded for this sample are roughly 42,000 clones; approximately 90% of them occurred a single time. Over 0.3% of the sample rests with the top ten. Sequencing input: peripheral blood. The receptors were sampled from a man aged 50 to 60 with COVID-19, enrolled during active disease.

This chain joins TRBV6-4 and TRBJ1-5; possibly TRBD1 for D (5 bases). This CDR3 spans 17 amino acids. The germline gives CDR1 MRHNA, CDR2 SNTAGT. Deletions cut 0 bases from V and 0 bases from J, with 12 bases between. This CDR3 is CASSDSWQGYSNQPQHF. The CDR3 coding sequence is TGTGCCAGCAGTGACTCGTGGCAGGGATATAGCAATCAGCCCCAGCATTTT.

The J gene is TRBJ1-1, the V gene TRBV28; TRBD1 matches at 7 bases. The CDR3 has 14 residues. In germline, CDR1 is MDHEN, CDR2 SYDVKM. The V segment lost 6 bases and the J segment 1 base; nucleotides outside the gene matches: 5. The CDR3 DNA is TGTGCCAGCAGGGCGCAGGGGGAGAACACTGAAGCTTTCTTT. This encodes CASRAQGENTEAFF. Full variable domain (outside the CDR3, taken from reference TRBV28 and TRBJ1-1): DVKVTQSSRYLVKRTGEKVFLECVQDMDHENMFWYRQDPGLGLRLIYFSYDVKMKEKGDIPEGYSVSREKKERFSLILESASTNQTSMYLCASRAQGENTEAFFGQGTRLTVV.

The chain uses TRBV6-2 or TRBV6-3 and TRBJ2-1; the match to TRBD2 covers 8 bases. Germline assignment: CDR1 MNHEY and CDR2 SVGEGT. This CDR3 is built from 16 residues. Trimming at V came to 3 bases and at J to 3 bases, leaving 7 bases not matched to a gene. For the CDR3, the DNA is TGTGCCAGCAGTTATTGGGTTAGCGGGAACTACAATGAGCAGTTCTTC. This translates into CASSYWVSGNYNEQFF.

The chain is built from TRBV2 and TRBJ1-4; a possible D gene is TRBD1 (6 bases). V was cut by 5 bases and J by 7 bases, with 11 bases left in between. This CDR3 has 13 amino acids. The germline V gene has CDR1 SNHLY and CDR2 FYNNEI. The CDR3 sequence: CASSRQGPEKLFF. DNA for the CDR3: TGTGCCAGCAGTCGGCAGGGGCCTGAAAAACTGTTTTTT.

J is TRBJ2-1 and V is TRBV10-2; 9 bases agree with TRBD2. The germline gives CDR1 WSHSY, CDR2 SAAADI. The CDR3 length is 16 residues. Trimming cost V 4 bases and J 4 bases; bases outside gene matches: 8. CDR3 in DNA: TGCGCCAGCAGTGGGGGCGGGAGGGCAGGTTACAATGAGCAGTTCTTC. Its translation: CASSGGGRAGYNEQFF.

CDR3 coding DNA: TGTGCCAGCAGCCAAGACGTCTGGGCAGAGACCCAGTACTTC. Translating it yields CASSQDVWAETQYF. The J gene is TRBJ2-5, the V gene TRBV4-2; no clear D gene. CDR3 length: 14 amino acids. Germline-derived CDR1 and CDR2 are LGHNA and YNFKEQ. The V gene lost 0 bases and the J gene lost 4 bases, with 9 bases spanning the gap.

The chain uses TRBV29-1 and TRBJ2-5; D is undetermined. V lost 5 bases, J lost 2 bases, and 9 bases lay in between. Germline V gene lookup returns CDR1 SQVTM and CDR2 ANQGSEA. The CDR3 consists of 12 residues. The CDR3 loop is CSVSQSQETQYF. The CDR3 DNA is TGCAGCGTTTCACAGAGTCAAGAGACCCAGTACTTC.

This chain links TRBV7-9 with TRBJ2-7, with TRBD2 identical over 8 bases. The trim removed 5 bases at V and 2 bases at J, leaving 8 bases unmatched. The CDR3 length is 15 residues. Per the germline V gene, CDR1 is SEHNR and CDR2 is FQNEAQ (reference sequence). In DNA, the CDR3 is TGTGCCAGCAGCCCCCGGGAGGGACAAACCTACGAGCAGTACTTC. It encodes CASSPREGQTYEQYF.

The chain joins TRBV6-4 to TRBJ2-1; D is uncertain. CDR3 length: 13 residues. Deletions cut 5 bases from V and 6 bases from J, with 11 bases between. Germline V lookup: CDR1 MRHNA, CDR2 SNTAGT. CDR3 nucleotides: TGTGCCAGCAGTACGAAAACTGGCAATGAGCAGTTCTTC. Translating gives CASSTKTGNEQFF.

This clone was seen a single time. The chain combines TRBV28 with TRBJ1-2; 11 positions agree with TRBD1. The trim removed 5 bases at V and 7 bases at J, leaving 6 bases unmatched. This CDR3 is 14 amino acids long. In germline, CDR1 is MDHEN, CDR2 SYDVKM. This CDR3 is CASSLIGTGGGYTF. The CDR3, as DNA: TGTGCCAGCAGTCTCATAGGGACAGGGGGTGGCTACACCTTC.

The chain combines TRBV5-1 with TRBJ2-2; 10 bases are shared with TRBD2. The CDR3 runs 16 residues. Unmatched junction bases numbered 3, after V lost 2 bases and J lost 2 bases. Germline V CDR1 and CDR2: SGHRS, YFSETQ. The CDR3 DNA sequence: TGCGCCAGCAGCTTATCTAGCGGGAGAAACACCGGGGAGCTGTTTTTT. Encoded protein: CASSLSSGRNTGELFF. Full variable domain (remainder filled in from reference TRBV5-1 and TRBJ2-2): KAGVTQTPRYLIKTRGQQVTLSCSPISGHRSVSWYQQTPGQGLQFLFEYFSETQRNKGNFPGRFSGRQFSNSRSEMNVSTLELGDSALYLCASSLSSGRNTGELFFGEGSRLTVL.

V usage is TRBV20-1 and J usage is TRBJ2-3; TRBD2 aligns across 10 bases. After removal of 3 bases from V and 1 base from J, the junction contained 10 bases not matched to a gene. CDR3 length equals 17 residues. Germline assignment: CDR1 DFQATT and CDR2 SNEGSKA (reference sequence). CDR3: CSASRTSGPHRTDTQYF. The CDR3 DNA reads as TGCAGTGCTAGTAGGACTAGCGGACCTCATCGCACAGATACGCAGTATTTT.

V and J are TRBV18 and TRBJ1-3; 7 nucleotides match TRBD1. This CDR3 has 15 residues. Trimming at V came to 2 bases and at J to 7 bases, leaving 8 bases not matched to a gene. The germline gives CDR1 KGHSH, CDR2 LQKENI. The CDR3, as DNA: TGTGCCAGCTCACCAAGACAGGGAGATTGGAACACCATATATTTT. It is translated as CASSPRQGDWNTIYF.

V and J are TRBV7-2 and TRBJ2-3, with 13 bases lining up with TRBD2. Looked up from germline, CDR1 is SGHTA and CDR2 is FQGNSA. The CDR3 length is 18 residues. Germline trimming cut 3 bases from V and 2 bases from J; bases unmatched to any gene: 8. The CDR3 DNA reads as TGTGCCAGCAGCTTGTATAGGACTAGCGGGAGAGACACAGATACGCAGTATTTT. It is translated as CASSLYRTSGRDTDTQYF.

The CDR3 reads CAIADRQFSRAGANVLTF. Written as DNA, the CDR3 is TGTGCCATCGCGGACAGACAATTTAGCAGAGCTGGGGCCAACGTCCTGACTTTC. The V and J genes are TRBV10-3 and TRBJ2-6, with D maybe TRBD1 (6 bases). The CDR3 sequence is 18 residues long. Deletions cut 8 bases from V and 2 bases from J, with 22 bases between. Germline V gene data show CDR1 as ENHRY and CDR2 as SYGVKD.

This clone was seen just once. The rearrangement uses TRBV27 and TRBJ2-1, with D perhaps TRBD2 (6 bases). The CDR3 totals 16 residues. Per germline, CDR1 MNHEY and CDR2 SMNVEV (reference sequence). With 5 bases removed from V and 3 bases from J, the gap between germline ends came to 17 bases. CDR3: CASSPPRVGGYNEQFF. Written as DNA, the CDR3 is TGTGCCAGCAGTCCACCTCGGGTCGGGGGCTACAATGAGCAGTTCTTC.

The V and J genes are TRBV29-1 and TRBJ2-1; 8 bases line up with TRBD2. Trimming took 0 bases from V and 8 from J; bases not matched to a gene: 18. Germline assignment: CDR1 SQVTM and CDR2 ANQGSEA. This CDR3 has 18 amino acids. The CDR3 protein is CSVEDLSRRSGSVDEQFF. DNA of the CDR3: TGCAGCGTTGAAGATCTAAGTCGCCGGAGCGGGAGCGTGGATGAGCAGTTCTTC.